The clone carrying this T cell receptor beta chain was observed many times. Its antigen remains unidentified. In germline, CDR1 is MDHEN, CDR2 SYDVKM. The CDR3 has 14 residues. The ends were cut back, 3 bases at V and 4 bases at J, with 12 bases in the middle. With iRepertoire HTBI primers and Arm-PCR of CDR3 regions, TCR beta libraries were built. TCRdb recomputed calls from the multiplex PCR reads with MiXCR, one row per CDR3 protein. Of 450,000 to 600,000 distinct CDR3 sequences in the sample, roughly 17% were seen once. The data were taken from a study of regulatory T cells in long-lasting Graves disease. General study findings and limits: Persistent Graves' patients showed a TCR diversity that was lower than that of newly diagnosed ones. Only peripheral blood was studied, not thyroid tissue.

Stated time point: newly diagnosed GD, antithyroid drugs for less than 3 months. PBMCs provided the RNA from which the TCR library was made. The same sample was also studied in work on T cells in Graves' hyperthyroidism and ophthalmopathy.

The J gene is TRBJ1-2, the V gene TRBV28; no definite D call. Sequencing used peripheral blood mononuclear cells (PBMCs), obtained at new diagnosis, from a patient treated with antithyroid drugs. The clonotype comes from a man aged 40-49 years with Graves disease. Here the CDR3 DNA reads TGTGCCAGCAGTTTGGGCATTGCCTTCTATGGCTACACCTTC. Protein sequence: CASSLGIAFYGYTF.